These 7 T cell receptor beta chains were all obtained from the same sample, sequenced in a study of blood T cell repertoires in COVID-19 (dated by TCRdb to 2019 to 2021). The library was prepared using the immunoSEQ multiplex PCR assay. TCRdb re-hosts the immuneACCESS table, in-frame sequences only. Its copies lack some clones; in the studies checked, an unresolved V gene accounts for under half of them, and the cause for the rest is not known. The sample profile shows a few hundred thousand clones; approximately 80% of them were found once. Together, the top ten hold about 15% of the sample. The source material was PBMCs or T cells enriched from blood (not recorded which). The receptors were gathered from a middle-aged man who had recovered from COVID-19.

This chain uses TRBV19 with TRBJ1-2; 7 nucleotides agree with TRBD1. CDR3 length: 14 residues. CDR1 and CDR2 from the germline V gene are LNHDA and SQIVND (reference sequence). V lost 3 bases and J lost 3; bases outside the gene matches: 4. The CDR3 is CASSILGTDYGYTF. Written as DNA, the CDR3 is TGTGCCAGTAGTATCCTAGGGACAGACTATGGCTACACCTTC.

The V call is TRBV18, the J call TRBJ1-1, with 7 bases matching TRBD1. Trimming took 3 bases from V and 4 from J; bases not matched to a gene: 2. The CDR3 is made up of 13 amino acids. Germline V gene data show CDR1 as KGHSH and CDR2 as LQKENI. The CDR3 DNA follows: TGTGCCAGCTCACCTCGACAGGGCACTGAAGCTTTCTTT. Protein sequence: CASSPRQGTEAFF.

This chain connects TRBV11-3 to TRBJ2-2, with a weak D call TRBD2 (6 bases). The CDR3 has 16 amino acids. V was cut by 6 bases and J by 0 bases, with 14 bases left in between. Germline V gene sequence: CDR1 SGHNT, CDR2 YENEEA. The CDR3 loop reads CASSPGGSANTGELFF. The CDR3 DNA sequence: TGTGCCAGCAGTCCCGGGGGATCGGCGAACACCGGGGAGCTGTTTTTT.

This sequence joins TRBV6-5 and TRBJ2-7; 7 positions agree with TRBD1. The CDR3 is made up of 14 amino acids. Trimming at V came to 6 bases and at J to 8 bases, leaving 13 bases not matched to a gene. CDR1 is MNHEY and CDR2 is SVGAGI in the germline V gene. DNA for the CDR3: TGTGCCAGCAGGCCTACGGACAGGAGTCAAAAGCAGTACTTC. Residues: CASRPTDRSQKQYF.

V and J are TRBV10-3 and TRBJ1-1; D ambiguous. Germline assignment: CDR1 ENHRY and CDR2 SYGVKD. This CDR3 contains 13 residues. With 5 bases removed from V and 1 base from J, the gap between germline ends came to 8 bases. In nucleotides, the CDR3 is TGTGCCATCAGTACTGATGGGAACACTGAAGCTTTCTTT. This sequence encodes CAISTDGNTEAFF.

The chain couples TRBV4-3 to TRBJ1-5; 7 nucleotides match TRBD1. Germline CDR1 is LGHNA and CDR2 is YSLEER. Unmatched junction bases numbered 9, after V lost 0 bases and J lost 7 bases. The CDR3 loop spans 16 amino acids. This CDR3 is CASSQDPQGKNQPQHF. The CDR3 region has the DNA TGCGCCAGCAGCCAAGATCCACAGGGGAAGAACCAGCCCCAGCATTTT.

The rearrangement uses TRBV19 and TRBJ1-5, with D possibly matching TRBD1 (5 bases). This CDR3 is built from 15 residues. The ends were cut back, 7 bases at V and 7 bases at J, with 20 bases in the middle. Per the germline V gene, CDR1 is LNHDA and CDR2 is SQIVND (reference sequence). The CDR3 nucleotides are TGTGCCAGTAACCCCCGCGGGGGTCTCGGACAGCCCCAGCATTTT. It codes for CASNPRGGLGQPQHF.